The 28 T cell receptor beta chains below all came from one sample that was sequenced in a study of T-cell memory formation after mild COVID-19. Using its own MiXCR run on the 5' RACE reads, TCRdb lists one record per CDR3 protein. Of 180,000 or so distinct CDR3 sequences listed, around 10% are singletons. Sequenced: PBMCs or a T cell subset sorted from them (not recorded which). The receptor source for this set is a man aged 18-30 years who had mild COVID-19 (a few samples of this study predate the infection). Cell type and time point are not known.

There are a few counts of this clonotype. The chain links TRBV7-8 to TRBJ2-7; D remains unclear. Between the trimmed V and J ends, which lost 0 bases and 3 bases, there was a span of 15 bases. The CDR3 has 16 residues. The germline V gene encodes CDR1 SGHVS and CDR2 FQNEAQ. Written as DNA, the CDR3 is TGTGCCAGCAGCTTAGCGCGAAGAACGAGCCACTACGAGCAGTACTTC. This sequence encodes CASSLARRTSHYEQYF.

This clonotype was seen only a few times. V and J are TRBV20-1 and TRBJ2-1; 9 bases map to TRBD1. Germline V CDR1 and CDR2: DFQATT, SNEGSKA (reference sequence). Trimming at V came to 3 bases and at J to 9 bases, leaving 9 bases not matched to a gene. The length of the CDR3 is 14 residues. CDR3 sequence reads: CSASEGQGTAEQFF. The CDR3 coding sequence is TGCAGTGCTAGTGAGGGACAGGGAACCGCTGAGCAGTTCTTC.

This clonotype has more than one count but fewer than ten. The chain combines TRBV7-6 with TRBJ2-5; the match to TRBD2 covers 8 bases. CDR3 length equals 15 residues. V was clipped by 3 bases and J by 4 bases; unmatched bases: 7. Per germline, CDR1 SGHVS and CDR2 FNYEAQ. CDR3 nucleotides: TGTGCCAGCAGCTTTGGCGGGGGGATAGCAGAGACCCAGTACTTC. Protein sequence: CASSFGGGIAETQYF.

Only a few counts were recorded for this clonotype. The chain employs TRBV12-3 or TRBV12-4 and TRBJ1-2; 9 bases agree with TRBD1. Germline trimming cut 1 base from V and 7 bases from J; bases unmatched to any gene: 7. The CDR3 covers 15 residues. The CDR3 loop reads CASSLGDRVRGGYTF. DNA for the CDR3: TGTGCCAGCAGTTTAGGGGACAGGGTACGTGGTGGCTACACCTTC.

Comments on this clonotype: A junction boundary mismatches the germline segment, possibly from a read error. CDR3 protein: CASSLAGQARSPLHF. The DNA for the CDR3 is TGCGCCAGCAGCTTGGCGGGACAGGCTCGGTCACCCCTACACTTT. V and J are TRBV5-1 and TRBJ1-6; 8 nucleotides align to TRBD1. Germline-derived CDR1 and CDR2 are SGHRS and YFSETQ. CDR3 length: 15 amino acids.

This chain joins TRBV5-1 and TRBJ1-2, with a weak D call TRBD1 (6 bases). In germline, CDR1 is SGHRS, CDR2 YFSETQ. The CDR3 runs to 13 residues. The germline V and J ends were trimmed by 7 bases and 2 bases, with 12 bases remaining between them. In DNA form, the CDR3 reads TGCGCCAGCTCGGACAGCGGCAACTATGGCTACACCTTC. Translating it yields CASSDSGNYGYTF.

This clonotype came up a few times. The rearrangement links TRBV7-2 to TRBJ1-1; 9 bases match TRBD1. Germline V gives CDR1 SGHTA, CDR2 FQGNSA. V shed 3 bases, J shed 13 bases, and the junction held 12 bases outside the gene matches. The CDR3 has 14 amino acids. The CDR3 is CASSFDRGRLDGFF. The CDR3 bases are TGTGCCAGCAGCTTCGACAGGGGGAGGTTGGATGGTTTCTTT.

The CDR3 DNA reads TGTGCCAGCAGGGTACTAGCGGGAACCACAGATACGCAGTATTTT. Translating it yields CASRVLAGTTDTQYF. The chain is built from TRBV2 and TRBJ2-3; TRBD2 matches at 10 bases. From germline, CDR1 is SNHLY and CDR2 FYNNEI. The length of the CDR3 is 15 residues. V lost 6 bases to trimming and J lost 2 bases; unmatched junction nucleotides: 5.

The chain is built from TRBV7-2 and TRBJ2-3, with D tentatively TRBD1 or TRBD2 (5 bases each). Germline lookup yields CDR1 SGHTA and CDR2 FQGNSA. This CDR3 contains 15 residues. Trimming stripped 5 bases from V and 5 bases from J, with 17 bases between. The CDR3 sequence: CASSPGTLALDTQYF. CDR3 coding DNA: TGTGCCAGCAGCCCCGGGACCCTGGCGTTAGATACGCAGTATTTT.

CDR3 in DNA: TGTGCCAGCAGCTTATACCAGGGGACCACCGGGGAGCTGTTTTTT. Residues: CASSLYQGTTGELFF. The gene calls are TRBV7-6 and TRBJ2-2; D perhaps matches TRBD1 (6 bases). This CDR3 comprises 15 residues. V was pared by 2 bases and J by 4 bases, with 11 bases between. The germline V gene has CDR1 SGHVS and CDR2 FNYEAQ.

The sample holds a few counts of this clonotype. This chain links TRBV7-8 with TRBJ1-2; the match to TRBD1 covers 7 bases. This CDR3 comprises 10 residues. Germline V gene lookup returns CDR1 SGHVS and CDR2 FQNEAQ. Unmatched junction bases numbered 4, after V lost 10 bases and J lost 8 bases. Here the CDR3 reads CATGGGGYTF. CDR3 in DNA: TGTGCCACGGGAGGGGGCGGCTACACCTTC. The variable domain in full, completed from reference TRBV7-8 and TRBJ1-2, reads GAGVSQSPRYKVAKRGQDVALRCDPISGHVSLFWYQQALGQGPEFLTYFQNEAQLDKSGLPSDRFFAERPEGSVSTLKIQRTQQEDSAVYLCATGGGGYTFGSGTRLTVV.

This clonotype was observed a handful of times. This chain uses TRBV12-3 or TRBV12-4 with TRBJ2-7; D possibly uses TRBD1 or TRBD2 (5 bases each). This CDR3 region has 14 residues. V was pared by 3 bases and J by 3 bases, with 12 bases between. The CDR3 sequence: CASSLGRTLYEQYV. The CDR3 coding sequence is TGTGCCAGCAGTTTGGGGCGGACTCTCTACGAGCAGTACGTC.

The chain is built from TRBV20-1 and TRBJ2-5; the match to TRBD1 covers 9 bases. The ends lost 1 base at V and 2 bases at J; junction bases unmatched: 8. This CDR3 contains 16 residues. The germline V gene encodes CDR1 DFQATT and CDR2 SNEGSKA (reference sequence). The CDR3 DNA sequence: TGCAGTGCTAGAGGTTCGACAGGGGGTCTACAAGAGACCCAGTACTTC. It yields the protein CSARGSTGGLQETQYF.

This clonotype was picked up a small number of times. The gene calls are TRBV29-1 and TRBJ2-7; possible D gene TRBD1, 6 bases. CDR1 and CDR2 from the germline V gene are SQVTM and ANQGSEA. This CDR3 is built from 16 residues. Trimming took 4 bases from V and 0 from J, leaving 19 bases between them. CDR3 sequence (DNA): TGCAGCGTTGTCCCCTACTGGGGACACCTCTCCTACGAGCAGTACGTC. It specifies CSVVPYWGHLSYEQYV.

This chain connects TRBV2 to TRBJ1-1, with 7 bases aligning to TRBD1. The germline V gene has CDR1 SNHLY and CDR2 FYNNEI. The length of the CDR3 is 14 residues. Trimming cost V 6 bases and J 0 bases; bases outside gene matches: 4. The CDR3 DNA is TGTGCCAGCAGGCCGGGACAGTTGAACACTGAAGCTTTCTTT. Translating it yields CASRPGQLNTEAFF.

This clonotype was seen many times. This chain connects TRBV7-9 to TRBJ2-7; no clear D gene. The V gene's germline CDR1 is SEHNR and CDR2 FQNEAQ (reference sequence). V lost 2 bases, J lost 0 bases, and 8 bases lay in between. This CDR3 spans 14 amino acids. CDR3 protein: CASSLQSSSYEQYF. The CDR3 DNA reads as TGTGCCAGCAGCTTACAGAGTAGCTCCTACGAGCAGTACTTC.

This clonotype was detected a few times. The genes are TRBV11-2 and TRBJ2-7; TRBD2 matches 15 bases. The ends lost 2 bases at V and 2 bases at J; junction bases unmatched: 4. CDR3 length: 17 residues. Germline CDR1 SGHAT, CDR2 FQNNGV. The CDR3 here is CASSLKGTSGGPYEQYF. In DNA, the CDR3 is TGTGCCAGCAGCTTAAAGGGGACTAGCGGGGGGCCCTACGAGCAGTACTTC. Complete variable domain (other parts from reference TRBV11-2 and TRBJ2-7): EAGVAQSPRYKIIEKRQSVAFWCNPISGHATLYWYQQILGQGPKLLIQFQNNGVVDDSQLPKDRFSAERLKGVDSTLKIQPAKLEDSAVYLCASSLKGTSGGPYEQYFGPGTRLTVT.

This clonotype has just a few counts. The CDR3 DNA follows: TGTGCCATCAGTGAGTCTCGGGGCCTATCTAACTATGGCTACACCTTC. It is translated as CAISESRGLSNYGYTF. The gene calls are TRBV10-3 and TRBJ1-2, with a weak D call TRBD1 (5 bases). This CDR3 spans 16 amino acids. The V gene lost 0 bases and the J gene lost 0 bases, with 11 bases spanning the gap. Germline assignment: CDR1 ENHRY and CDR2 SYGVKD.

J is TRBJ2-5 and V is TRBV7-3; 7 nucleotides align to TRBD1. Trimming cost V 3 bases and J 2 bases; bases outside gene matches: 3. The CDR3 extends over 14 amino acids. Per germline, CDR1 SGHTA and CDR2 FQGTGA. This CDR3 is CASSFGQAQETQYF. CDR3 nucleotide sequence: TGTGCCAGCAGCTTCGGACAGGCTCAAGAGACCCAGTACTTC.

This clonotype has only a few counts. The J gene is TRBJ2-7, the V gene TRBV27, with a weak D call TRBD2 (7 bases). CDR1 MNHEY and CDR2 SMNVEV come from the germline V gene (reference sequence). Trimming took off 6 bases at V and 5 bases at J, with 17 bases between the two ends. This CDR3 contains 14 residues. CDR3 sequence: CASSNRGGANEQYV. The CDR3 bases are TGTGCCAGCAGCAATAGAGGGGGGGCAAACGAGCAGTACGTC.

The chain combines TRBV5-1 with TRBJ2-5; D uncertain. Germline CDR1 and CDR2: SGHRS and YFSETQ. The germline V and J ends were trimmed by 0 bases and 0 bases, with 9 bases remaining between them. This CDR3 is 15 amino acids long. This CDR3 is CASSLGLGYQETQYF. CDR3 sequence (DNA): TGCGCCAGCAGCTTGGGTCTGGGCTACCAAGAGACCCAGTACTTC.

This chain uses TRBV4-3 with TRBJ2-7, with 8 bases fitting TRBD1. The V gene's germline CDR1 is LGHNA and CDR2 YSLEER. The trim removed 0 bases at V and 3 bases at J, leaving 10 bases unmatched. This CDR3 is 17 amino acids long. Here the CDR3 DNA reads TGCGCCAGCAGCCAAGATCTTTTGGACAGGGCTCGCTACGAGCAGTACGTC. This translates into CASSQDLLDRARYEQYV.

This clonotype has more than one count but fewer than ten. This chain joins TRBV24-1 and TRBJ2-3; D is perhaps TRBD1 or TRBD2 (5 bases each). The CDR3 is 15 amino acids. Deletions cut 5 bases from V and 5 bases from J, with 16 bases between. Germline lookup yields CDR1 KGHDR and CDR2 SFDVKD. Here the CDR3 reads CATSAGLGRRDTQYF. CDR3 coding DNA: TGTGCCACCAGTGCGGGCTTGGGACGGAGAGATACGCAGTATTTT.

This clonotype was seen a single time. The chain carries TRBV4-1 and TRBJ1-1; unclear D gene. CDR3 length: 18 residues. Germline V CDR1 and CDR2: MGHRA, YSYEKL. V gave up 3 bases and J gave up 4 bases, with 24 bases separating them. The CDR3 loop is CASSQPPGFVLGVTEAFF. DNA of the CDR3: TGCGCCAGCAGCCAGCCCCCGGGTTTCGTACTTGGAGTCACTGAAGCTTTCTTT.

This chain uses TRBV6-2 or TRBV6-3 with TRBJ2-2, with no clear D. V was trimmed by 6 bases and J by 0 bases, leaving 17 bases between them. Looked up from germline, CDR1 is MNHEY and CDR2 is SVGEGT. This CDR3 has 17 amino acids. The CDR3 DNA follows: TGTGCCAGCAGCTCTACGTGGTGGGGATCGAACACCGGGGAGCTGTTTTTT. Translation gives CASSSTWWGSNTGELFF.

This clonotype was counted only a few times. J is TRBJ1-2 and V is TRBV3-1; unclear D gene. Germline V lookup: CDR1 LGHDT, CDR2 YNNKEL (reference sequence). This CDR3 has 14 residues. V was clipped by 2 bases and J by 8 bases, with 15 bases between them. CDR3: CASSQRGWVGGYTF. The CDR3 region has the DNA TGTGCCAGCAGCCAACGAGGGTGGGTTGGCGGCTACACCTTC. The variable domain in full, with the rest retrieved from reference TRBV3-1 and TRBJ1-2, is DTAVSQTPKYLVTQMGNDKSIKCEQNLGHDTMYWYKQDSKKFLKIMFSYNNKELIINETVPNRFSPKSPDKAHLNLHINSLELGDSAVYFCASSQRGWVGGYTFGSGTRLTVV.

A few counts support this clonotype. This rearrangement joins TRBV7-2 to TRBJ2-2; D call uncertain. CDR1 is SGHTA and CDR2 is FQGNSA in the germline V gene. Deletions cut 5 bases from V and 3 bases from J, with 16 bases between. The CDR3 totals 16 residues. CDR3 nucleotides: TGTGCCAGCAGCCCCCTCGCGAGGACCGACACCGGGGAGCTGTTTTTT. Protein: CASSPLARTDTGELFF. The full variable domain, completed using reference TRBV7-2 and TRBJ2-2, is GAGVSQSPSNKVTEKGKDVELRCDPISGHTALYWYRQSLGQGLEFLIYFQGNSAPDKSGLPSDRFSAERTGGSVSTLTIQRTQQEDSAVYLCASSPLARTDTGELFFGEGSRLTVL.

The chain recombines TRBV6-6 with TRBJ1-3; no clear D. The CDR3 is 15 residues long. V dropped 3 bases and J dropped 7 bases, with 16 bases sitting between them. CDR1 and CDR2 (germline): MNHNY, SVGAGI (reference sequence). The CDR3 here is CASSYWEARSNTIYF. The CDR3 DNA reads TGTGCCAGCAGTTATTGGGAAGCTAGGTCGAACACCATATATTTT.